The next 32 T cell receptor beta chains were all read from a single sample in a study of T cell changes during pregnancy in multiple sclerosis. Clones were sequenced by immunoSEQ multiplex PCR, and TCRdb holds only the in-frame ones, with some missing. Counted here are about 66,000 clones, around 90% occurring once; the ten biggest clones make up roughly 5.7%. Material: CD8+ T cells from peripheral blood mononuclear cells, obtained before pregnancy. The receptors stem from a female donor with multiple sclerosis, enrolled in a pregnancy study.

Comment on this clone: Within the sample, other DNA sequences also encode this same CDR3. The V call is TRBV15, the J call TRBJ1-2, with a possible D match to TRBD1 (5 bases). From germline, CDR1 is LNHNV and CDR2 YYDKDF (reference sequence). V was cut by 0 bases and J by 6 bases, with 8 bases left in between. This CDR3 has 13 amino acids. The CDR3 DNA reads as TGTGCCACCAGCAGAGAGGAAGGGGATGGCTACACCTTC. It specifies CATSREEGDGYTF. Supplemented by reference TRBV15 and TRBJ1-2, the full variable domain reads DAMVIQNPRYQVTQFGKPVTLSCSQTLNHNVMYWYQQKSSQAPKLLFHYYDKDFNNEADTPDNFQSRRPNTSFCFLDIRSPGLGDTAMYLCATSREEGDGYTFGSGTRLTVV.

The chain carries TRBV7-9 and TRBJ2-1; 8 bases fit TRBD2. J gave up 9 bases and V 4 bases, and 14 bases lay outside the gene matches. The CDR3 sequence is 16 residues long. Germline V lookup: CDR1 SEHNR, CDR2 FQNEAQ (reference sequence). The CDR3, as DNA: TGTGCCAGCAGCTCAGCGATAGCCGGGGGGGCCGGTGAGCAGTTCTTC. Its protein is CASSSAIAGGAGEQFF.

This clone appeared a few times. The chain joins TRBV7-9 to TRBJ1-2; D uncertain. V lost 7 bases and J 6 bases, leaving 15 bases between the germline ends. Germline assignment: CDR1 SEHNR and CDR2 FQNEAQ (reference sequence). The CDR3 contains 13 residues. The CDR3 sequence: CASTLSLLHGYTF. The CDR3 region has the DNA TGTGCCAGCACCTTGAGCCTATTACATGGCTACACCTTC.

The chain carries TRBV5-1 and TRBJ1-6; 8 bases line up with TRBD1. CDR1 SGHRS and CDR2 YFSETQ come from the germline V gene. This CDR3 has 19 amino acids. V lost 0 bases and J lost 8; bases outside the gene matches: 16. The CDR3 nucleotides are TGCGCCAGCAGCTTGGAGGATCGCAGGACAGGGTATCAGTATTCACCCCTCCACTTT. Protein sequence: CASSLEDRRTGYQYSPLHF.

CDR3 sequence (DNA): TGTGCCAGCAGTGAAGGGAGCGGGGGATACGAGCAGTACTTC. Protein: CASSEGSGGYEQYF. V and J are TRBV6-1 and TRBJ2-7; 8 bases match TRBD2. After removal of 1 base from V and 4 bases from J, the junction contained 3 bases not matched to a gene. This CDR3 has 14 amino acids. The germline V gene encodes CDR1 MNHNS and CDR2 SASEGT.

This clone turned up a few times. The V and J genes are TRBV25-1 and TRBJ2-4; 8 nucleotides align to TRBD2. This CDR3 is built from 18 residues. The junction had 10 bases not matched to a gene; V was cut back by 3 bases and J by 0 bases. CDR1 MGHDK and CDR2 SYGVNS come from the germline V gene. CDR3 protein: CASSDHSGGALAKNIQYF. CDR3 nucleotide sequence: TGTGCCAGCAGTGACCACTCGGGGGGGGCTTTAGCCAAAAACATTCAGTACTTC.

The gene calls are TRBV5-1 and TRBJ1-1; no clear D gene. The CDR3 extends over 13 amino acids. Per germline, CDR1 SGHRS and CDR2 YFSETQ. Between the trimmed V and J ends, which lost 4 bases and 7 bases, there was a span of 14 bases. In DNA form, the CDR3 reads TGCGCCAGCAGCACCACTCCCGGGATTGAAGCTTTCTTT. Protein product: CASSTTPGIEAFF.

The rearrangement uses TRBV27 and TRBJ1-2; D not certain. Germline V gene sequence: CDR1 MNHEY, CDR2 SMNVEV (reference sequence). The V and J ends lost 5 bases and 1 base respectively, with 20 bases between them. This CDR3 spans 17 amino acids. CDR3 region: CASSTTADLLINYGYTF. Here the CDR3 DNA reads TGTGCCAGCAGTACGACCGCTGACTTGCTTATTAACTATGGCTACACCTTC.

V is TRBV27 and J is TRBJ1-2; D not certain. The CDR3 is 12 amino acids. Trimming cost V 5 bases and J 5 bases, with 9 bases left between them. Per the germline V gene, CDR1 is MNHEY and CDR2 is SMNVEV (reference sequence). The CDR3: CASSPDQYGYTF. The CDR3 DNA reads TGTGCCAGCAGTCCCGATCAGTATGGCTACACCTTC.

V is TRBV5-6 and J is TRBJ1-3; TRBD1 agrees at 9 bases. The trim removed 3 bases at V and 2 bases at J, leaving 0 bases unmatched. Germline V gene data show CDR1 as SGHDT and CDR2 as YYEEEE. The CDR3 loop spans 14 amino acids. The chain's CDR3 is CASSWTGAGNTIYF. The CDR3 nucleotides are TGTGCCAGCAGCTGGACAGGGGCTGGAAACACCATATATTTT.

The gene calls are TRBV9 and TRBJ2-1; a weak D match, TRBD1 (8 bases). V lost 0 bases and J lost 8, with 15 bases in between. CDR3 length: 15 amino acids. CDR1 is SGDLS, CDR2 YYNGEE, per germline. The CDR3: CASSVGGGQEDEQFF. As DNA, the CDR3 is TGTGCCAGCAGCGTAGGCGGGGGACAGGAAGATGAGCAGTTCTTC.

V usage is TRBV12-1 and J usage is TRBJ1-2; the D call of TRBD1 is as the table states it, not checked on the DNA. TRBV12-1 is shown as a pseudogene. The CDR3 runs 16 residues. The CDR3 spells CASSFRDSIGWYGYTF. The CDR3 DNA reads TGTGCCAGCAGCTTTCGGGACAGTATAGGTTGGTATGGCTACACCTTC.

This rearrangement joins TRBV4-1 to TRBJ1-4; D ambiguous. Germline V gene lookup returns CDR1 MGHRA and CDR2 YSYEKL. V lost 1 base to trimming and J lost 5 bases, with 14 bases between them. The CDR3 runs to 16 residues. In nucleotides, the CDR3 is TGCGCCAGCAGCCAAGCCCCGCGGGTAATCAATGAAAAACTGTTTTTT. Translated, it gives CASSQAPRVINEKLFF.

The CDR3 sequence is CASSGRDRSNTEAFF. CDR3 DNA: TGTGCCAGCAGCGGGCGGGACAGGTCGAACACTGAAGCTTTCTTT. The chain uses TRBV9 and TRBJ1-1, with 8 bases aligning to TRBD1. Germline V gives CDR1 SGDLS, CDR2 YYNGEE. With V trimmed by 3 bases and J by 1 base, 5 bases remained unmatched. CDR3 length: 15 amino acids.

The CDR3 nucleotides read TGTGCCAGTAGCGATGGACAGGGGCCGTACTTC. Amino acids: CASSDGQGPYF. This chain links TRBV19 with TRBJ2-7; 9 bases agree with TRBD1. Germline CDR1 and CDR2: LNHDA and SQIVND (reference sequence). V lost 6 bases and J lost 12; bases outside the gene matches: 6. This CDR3 region has 11 residues.

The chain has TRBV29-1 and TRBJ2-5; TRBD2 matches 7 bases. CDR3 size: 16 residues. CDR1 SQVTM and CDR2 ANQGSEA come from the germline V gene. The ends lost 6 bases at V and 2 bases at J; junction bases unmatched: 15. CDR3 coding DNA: TGCAGCGTCGAGCGAAGGGGTAGCGGGTCTCAAGAGACCCAGTACTTC. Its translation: CSVERRGSGSQETQYF.

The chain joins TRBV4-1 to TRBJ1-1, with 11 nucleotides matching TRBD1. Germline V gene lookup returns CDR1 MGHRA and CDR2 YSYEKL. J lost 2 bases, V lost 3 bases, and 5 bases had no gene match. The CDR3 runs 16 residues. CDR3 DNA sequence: TGCGCCAGCAGCCATGGACAGGGGGCGGCTAACACTGAAGCTTTCTTT. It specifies CASSHGQGAANTEAFF.

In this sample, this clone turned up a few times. This CDR3 is CASSEWPGGEAFF. CDR3 bases: TGCGCCAGCAGTGAGTGGCCTGGCGGTGAAGCTTTCTTT. The gene calls are TRBV10-2 and TRBJ1-1, with no clear D. With 1 base removed from V and 7 bases from J, the gap between germline ends came to 10 bases. The CDR3 runs 13 residues. In germline, CDR1 is WSHSY, CDR2 SAAADI.

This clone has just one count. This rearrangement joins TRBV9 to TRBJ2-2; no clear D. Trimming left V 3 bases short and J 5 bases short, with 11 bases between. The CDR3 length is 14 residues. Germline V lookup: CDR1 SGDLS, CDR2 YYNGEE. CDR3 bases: TGTGCCAGCAGCGATAGCCTTACGACCGGGGAGCTGTTTTTT. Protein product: CASSDSLTTGELFF. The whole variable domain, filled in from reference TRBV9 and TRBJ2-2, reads DSGVTQTPKHLITATGQRVTLRCSPRSGDLSVYWYQQSLDQGLQFLIQYYNGEERAKGNILERFSAQQFPDLHSELNLSSLELGDSALYFCASSDSLTTGELFFGEGSRLTVL.

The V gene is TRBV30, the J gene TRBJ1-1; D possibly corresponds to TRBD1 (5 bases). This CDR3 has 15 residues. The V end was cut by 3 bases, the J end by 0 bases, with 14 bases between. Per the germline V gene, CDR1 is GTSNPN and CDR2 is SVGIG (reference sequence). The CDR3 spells CAWSESGLMNTEAFF. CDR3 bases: TGTGCCTGGAGCGAATCGGGACTCATGAACACTGAAGCTTTCTTT.

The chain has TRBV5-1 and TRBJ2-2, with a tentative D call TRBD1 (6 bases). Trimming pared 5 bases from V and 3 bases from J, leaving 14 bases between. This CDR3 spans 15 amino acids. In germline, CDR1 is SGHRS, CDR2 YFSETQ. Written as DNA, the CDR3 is TGCGCCAGCAGTCGGGTGGGGGCTGACACCGGGGAGCTGTTTTTT. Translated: CASSRVGADTGELFF.

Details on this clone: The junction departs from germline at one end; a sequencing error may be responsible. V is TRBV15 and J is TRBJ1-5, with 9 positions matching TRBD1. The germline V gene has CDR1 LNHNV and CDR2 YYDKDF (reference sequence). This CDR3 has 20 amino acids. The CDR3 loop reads CATSGWGGGQGFFSHQPQHF. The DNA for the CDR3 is TGTGCCACCAGCGGGTGGGGAGGGGGACAGGGCTTTTTTAGCCATCAGCCCCAGCATTTT.

CDR3 sequence (DNA): TGTGCCAGCAGCCGTCTAGCGGTAGAGACCCAGTACTTC. It translates to CASSRLAVETQYF. The V and J genes are TRBV14 and TRBJ2-5, with 7 bases matching TRBD2. The CDR3 loop spans 13 amino acids. With 4 bases clipped from V and 4 bases from J, the junction kept 3 bases outside the gene matches. CDR1 SGHDN and CDR2 FVKESK come from the germline V gene.

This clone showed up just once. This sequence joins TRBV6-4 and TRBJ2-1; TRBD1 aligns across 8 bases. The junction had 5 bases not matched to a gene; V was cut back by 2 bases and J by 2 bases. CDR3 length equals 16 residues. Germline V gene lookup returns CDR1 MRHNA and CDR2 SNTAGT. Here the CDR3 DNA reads TGTGCCAGCAGTGACGATAACAGGGGGGCCTACAATGAGCAGTTCTTC. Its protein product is CASSDDNRGAYNEQFF.

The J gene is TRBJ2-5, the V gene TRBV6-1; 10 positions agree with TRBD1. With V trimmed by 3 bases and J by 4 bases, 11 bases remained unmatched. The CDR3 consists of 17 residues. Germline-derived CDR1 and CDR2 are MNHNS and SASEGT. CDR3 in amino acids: CASSDHIWTGGIETQYF. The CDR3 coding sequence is TGTGCCAGCAGTGACCACATATGGACAGGGGGGATAGAGACCCAGTACTTC.

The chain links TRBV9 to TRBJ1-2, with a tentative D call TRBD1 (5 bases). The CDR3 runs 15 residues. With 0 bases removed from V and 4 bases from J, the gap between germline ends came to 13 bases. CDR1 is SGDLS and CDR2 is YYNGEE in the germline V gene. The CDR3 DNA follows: TGTGCCAGCAGCGTAGGGATACAGGCGAGCTATGGCTACACCTTC. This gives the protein CASSVGIQASYGYTF.

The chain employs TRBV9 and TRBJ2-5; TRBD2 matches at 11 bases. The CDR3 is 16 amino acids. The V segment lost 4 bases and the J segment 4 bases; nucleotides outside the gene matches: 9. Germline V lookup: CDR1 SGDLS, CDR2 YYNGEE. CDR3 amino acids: CASSSSSGGAVETQYF. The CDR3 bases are TGTGCCAGCAGCTCAAGTAGCGGGGGGGCTGTAGAGACCCAGTACTTC.

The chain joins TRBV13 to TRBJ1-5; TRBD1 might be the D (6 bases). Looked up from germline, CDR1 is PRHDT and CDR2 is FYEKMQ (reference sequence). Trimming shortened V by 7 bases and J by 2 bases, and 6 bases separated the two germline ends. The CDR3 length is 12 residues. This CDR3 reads CASNRGNQPQHF. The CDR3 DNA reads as TGTGCCAGCAACAGGGGCAATCAGCCCCAGCATTTT.

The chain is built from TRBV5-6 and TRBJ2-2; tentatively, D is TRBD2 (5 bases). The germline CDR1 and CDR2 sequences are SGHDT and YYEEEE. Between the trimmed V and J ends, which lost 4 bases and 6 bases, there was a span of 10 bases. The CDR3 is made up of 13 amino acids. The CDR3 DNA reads TGTGCCAGCAGCCGGGGTATCGCCGGGGAGCTGTTTTTT. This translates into CASSRGIAGELFF.

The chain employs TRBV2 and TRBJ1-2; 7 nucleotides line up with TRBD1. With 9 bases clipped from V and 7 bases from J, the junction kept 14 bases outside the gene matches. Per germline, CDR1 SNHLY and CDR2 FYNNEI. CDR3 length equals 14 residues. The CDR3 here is CAREGGENDLGYTF. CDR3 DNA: TGTGCCAGGGAAGGGGGCGAGAACGATCTTGGCTACACCTTC.

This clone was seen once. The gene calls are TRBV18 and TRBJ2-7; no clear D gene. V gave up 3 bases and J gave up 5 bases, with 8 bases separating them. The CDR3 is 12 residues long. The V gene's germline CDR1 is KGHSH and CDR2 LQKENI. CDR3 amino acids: CASSPNSDEQYF. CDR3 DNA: TGTGCCAGCTCACCCAACAGTGACGAGCAGTACTTC.

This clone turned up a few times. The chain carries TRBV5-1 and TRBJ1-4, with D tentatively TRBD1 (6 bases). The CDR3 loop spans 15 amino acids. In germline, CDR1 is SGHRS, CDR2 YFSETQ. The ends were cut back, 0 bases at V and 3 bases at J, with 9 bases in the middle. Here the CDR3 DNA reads TGCGCCAGCAGCTTGGGGACAGCCTCTAATGAAAAACTGTTTTTT. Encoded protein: CASSLGTASNEKLFF. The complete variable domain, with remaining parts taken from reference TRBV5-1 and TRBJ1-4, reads KAGVTQTPRYLIKTRGQQVTLSCSPISGHRSVSWYQQTPGQGLQFLFEYFSETQRNKGNFPGRFSGRQFSNSRSEMNVSTLELGDSALYLCASSLGTASNEKLFFGSGTQLSVL.